A selection of T cell receptor beta chains follows, all from one sample in a study of cytomegalovirus exposure and HLA in healthy donors. Produced via immunoSEQ multiplex PCR; TCRdb's table is partial and in-frame only. The profile shows about 180,000 clones, 80% of them singletons. Sequencing was carried out using PBMCs. The receptors here all came from a young man in good health and CMV-seropositive. Both conserved end residues are part of each CDR3. The D gene is left open where the match is weak. Clone size is shown for a subset of rows, as once, few, many or a class of expanded clone.

.	TRBJ2-1	few	TRBV4-2	CASSQDYRDNSYNEQFF	TGTGCCAGCAGCCAAGATTATAGAGACAACTCCTACAATGAGCAGTTCTTC
TRBD2	TRBJ2-3	.	TRBV7-3	CASSSFAGGPTDTQYF	TGTGCCAGCAGCTCATTTGCGGGAGGACCCACAGATACGCAGTATTTT
.	TRBJ2-7	.	TRBV6-5	CASSLHDAGIPYEQYF	TGTGCCAGCAGTTTGCACGACGCCGGGATCCCCTACGAGCAGTACTTC
TRBD1	TRBJ1-6	.	TRBV6-5	CASSLGTGLNSPLHF	TGTGCCAGTAGCCTCGGGACAGGGCTTAATTCACCCCTCCACTTT
.	TRBJ2-4	.	TRBV7-9	CASSAGQRVDIQYF	TGTGCCAGCAGCGCGGGACAGAGGGTAGACATTCAGTACTTC
.	TRBJ2-1	.	TRBV29-1	CSGGQTSSYNEQFF	TGCAGCGGTGGACAGACGAGCTCCTACAATGAGCAGTTCTTC
.	TRBJ1-4	.	TRBV18	CASSPPTGHTEKLFF	TGTGCCAGCTCACCACCTACGGGACATACTGAAAAACTGTTTTTT
.	TRBJ2-7	.	TRBV13	CASRIRNTYEQYF	TGTGCCAGCAGGATCAGAAACACCTACGAGCAGTACTTC
.	TRBJ2-1	.	TRBV12-5	CASGLGTGEQFF	.
TRBD2	TRBJ2-7	once	TRBV6-1	CASSVSGGLGEQYF	TGTGCCAGCAGTGTTAGCGGGGGGCTCGGGGAGCAGTACTTC
TRBD1	TRBJ2-7	.	TRBV27	CASSGTGSSYEQYF	TGTGCCAGCAGCGGGACAGGGAGCTCCTACGAGCAGTACTTC
.	TRBJ1-1	.	TRBV6-6	CASSYGGGAMNTEAFF	TGTGCCAGCAGTTACGGGGGAGGTGCTATGAACACTGAAGCTTTCTTT
.	TRBJ1-4	.	TRBV12-2	CASRLIRSVINEKLFF	TGTGCAAGTCGCTTGATTAGATCTGTGATTAATGAAAAACTGTTTTTT
.	TRBJ1-2	.	TRBV7-8	CASSLGRINYGYTF	TGTGCCAGCAGCTTAGGGCGGATTAACTATGGCTACACCTTC
TRBD2	TRBJ2-5	.	TRBV4-1	CASSQGSLAGETQYF	TGCGCCAGCAGCCAAGGTTCTCTAGCGGGAGAGACCCAGTACTTC
.	TRBJ2-3	.	TRBV7-9	CASSLGAPNTDTQYF	TGTGCCAGCAGCTTGGGAGCCCCGAACACAGATACGCAGTATTTT
TRBD2	TRBJ2-7	.	TRBV13	CASSYRLAGDYEQYF	TGTGCCAGCAGCTACCGACTAGCGGGAGACTACGAGCAGTACTTC
.	TRBJ2-5	.	TRBV11-2	CASSRYRQETQYF	TGTGCCAGCAGCCGATACAGGCAAGAGACCCAGTACTTC
.	TRBJ2-2	once	TRBV5-1	CASSAGGATELFF	TGCGCCAGCAGCGCCGGAGGTGCGACGGAGCTGTTTTTT
.	TRBJ2-3	.	TRBV19	CASSIRASLSTDTQYF	TGTGCCAGTAGTATACGGGCTAGCCTTAGCACAGATACGCAGTATTTT
TRBD1	TRBJ2-3	.	TRBV5-1	CASSWDRDTDTQYF	TGCGCCAGCAGTTGGGACAGGGACACAGATACGCAGTATTTT
TRBD2	TRBJ2-1	.	TRBV6-5	CASSYRGLVSNEQFF	TGTGCCAGCAGTTACCGGGGACTAGTCAGCAATGAGCAGTTCTTC
TRBD2	TRBJ2-1	.	TRBV6-5	CASSYRTSVFYNEQFF	TGTGCCAGCAGTTACCGTACTAGCGTGTTCTACAATGAGCAGTTCTTC
TRBD1	TRBJ2-5	.	TRBV5-1	CASSLLQGPQETQYF	TGCGCCAGCAGCTTGTTACAGGGGCCCCAAGAGACCCAGTACTTC
TRBD1	TRBJ1-2	.	TRBV5-4	CASSFKTGRSSNYGYTF	TGTGCCAGCAGCTTTAAGACAGGGCGAAGCTCTAACTATGGCTACACCTTC
TRBD2	TRBJ2-7	.	TRBV10-1	CASSEGLAGGTGSYEQYF	TGCGCCAGCAGTGAGGGACTAGCGGGAGGAACGGGGTCCTACGAGCAGTACTTC
TRBD2	TRBJ2-5	.	TRBV5-1	CASRSGLAAKETQYF	TGCGCCAGCAGATCGGGACTAGCGGCGAAGGAGACCCAGTACTTC
TRBD1	TRBJ1-4	.	TRBV6-1	CASSDWGQAATNEKLFF	TGTGCCAGCAGTGATTGGGGACAGGCTGCAACTAATGAAAAACTGTTTTTT
TRBD1	TRBJ1-6	.	TRBV19	CASSTVGTGSYNSPLHF	TGTGCCAGTAGTACCGTCGGGACAGGGTCCTATAATTCACCCCTCCACTTT
TRBD1	TRBJ1-5	.	TRBV5-1	CASSPGTGNQPQHF	TGCGCCAGCAGCCCCGGGACAGGCAATCAGCCCCAGCATTTT
TRBD2	TRBJ2-1	.	TRBV27	CASSLRGSNNEQFF	TGTGCCAGCAGTTTACGCGGGAGCAACAATGAGCAGTTCTTC
TRBD2	TRBJ2-2	.	TRBV6-5	CASSPTSGGTGELFF	TGTGCCAGCAGTCCCACTAGCGGGGGGACCGGGGAGCTGTTTTTT
.	TRBJ2-2	.	TRBV19	CASTFSRGAYTGELFF	TGTGCCAGTACTTTCAGCCGGGGGGCCTACACCGGGGAGCTGTTTTTT
.	TRBJ1-2	.	TRBV7-2	CASSLAGGQNYGYTF	TGTGCCAGCAGCTTAGCCGGTGGGCAGAACTATGGCTACACCTTC
.	TRBJ2-2	.	TRBV19	CASSQGYTGELFF	TGTGCCAGTAGTCAGGGCTACACCGGGGAGCTGTTTTTT
TRBD1	TRBJ2-7	.	TRBV7-6	CASRTGTGASYEQYF	TGTGCCAGCAGGACCGGGACAGGGGCCTCCTACGAGCAGTACTTC
TRBD2	TRBJ2-1	.	TRBV28	CASSLFSGRDEQFF	TGTGCCAGCAGTTTGTTTTCAGGGAGGGATGAGCAGTTCTTC
.	TRBJ2-3	once	TRBV19	CASTPTGPTDTQYF	TGTGCCAGTACCCCGACAGGACCCACAGATACGCAGTATTTT
TRBD1	TRBJ2-7	.	TRBV6-5	CASSRRQGLVEQYF	TGTGCCAGCAGTAGGAGACAGGGGCTGGTCGAGCAGTACTTC
.	TRBJ2-6	few	TRBV5-4	CASSLELQGSGANVLTF	TGTGCCAGCAGCTTGGAATTACAGGGATCTGGGGCCAACGTCCTGACTTTC
TRBD1	TRBJ2-7	.	TRBV6-5	CASSNTGGANFEQYF	TGTGCCAGCAGTAACACAGGGGGCGCGAATTTCGAGCAGTACTTC
TRBD1	TRBJ1-1	once	TRBV6-1	CASSESRQGFTEAFF	TGTGCCAGCAGTGAATCTCGACAGGGCTTCACTGAAGCTTTCTTT
TRBD1	TRBJ1-2	.	TRBV5-5	CASSSHPDRRYGYTF	TGTGCCAGCAGCTCGCACCCGGACAGGCGCTATGGCTACACCTTC